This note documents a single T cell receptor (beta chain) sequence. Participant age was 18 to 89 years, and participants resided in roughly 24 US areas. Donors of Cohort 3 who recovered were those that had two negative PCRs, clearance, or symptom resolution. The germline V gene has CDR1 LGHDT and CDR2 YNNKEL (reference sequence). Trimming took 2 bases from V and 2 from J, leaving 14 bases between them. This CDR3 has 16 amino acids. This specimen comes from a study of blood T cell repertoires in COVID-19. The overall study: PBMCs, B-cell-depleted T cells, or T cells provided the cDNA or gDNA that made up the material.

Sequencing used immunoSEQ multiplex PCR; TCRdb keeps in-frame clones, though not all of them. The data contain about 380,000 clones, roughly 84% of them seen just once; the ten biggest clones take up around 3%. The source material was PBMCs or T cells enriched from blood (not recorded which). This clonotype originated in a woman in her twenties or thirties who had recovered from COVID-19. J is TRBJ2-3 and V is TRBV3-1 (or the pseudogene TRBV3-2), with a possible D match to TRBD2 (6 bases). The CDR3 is CASSQQTSFHTDTQYF. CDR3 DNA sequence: TGTGCCAGCAGCCAACAAACTAGCTTCCACACAGATACGCAGTATTTT.